Given below is one T cell receptor beta chain in context. Antigen specificity is unknown. 60 Vbeta and 13 Jbeta primers were used in PCR. Profiled with immunoSEQ multiplex PCR; TCRdb holds only in-frame clones, not every one. The sample shows some 150,000 clones, about three quarters of them seen only once. The record originates from a study of cytomegalovirus exposure and HLA in healthy donors. CDR1 is MDHEN and CDR2 is SYDVKM in the germline V gene. V dropped 8 bases and J dropped 0 bases, with 4 bases sitting between them. This CDR3 comprises 12 residues. The study's findings and limits: Analyzed later, most CMV-associated TCR beta chains appeared HLA-restricted. A later analysis reportedly identified an Asian-associated ancestry cluster as carrying fewer N-insertions than the approximately 670-donor mean. The classifier reportedly diagnosed cytomegalovirus status with high specificity and sensitivity.

Specimen: PBMCs. The TCR was taken from a man between 35 and 55 years old in good health and CMV-seropositive. The gene calls are TRBV28 and TRBJ1-4; no firm D call. This chain's CDR3 is CASVTTNEKLFF. The DNA for the CDR3 is TGTGCCAGCGTCACAACTAATGAAAAACTGTTTTTT.